The rows below give T cell receptor beta chains drawn from one sample of a study of T-cell reconstitution after alpha-beta-depleted transplantation in children. TCRdb re-called the PCR reads through MiXCR, storing one row per CDR3 protein. The table includes 250,000 to 300,000 distinct CDR3 sequences, roughly 9.1% detected once. The sequenced sample was PBMCs, obtained before TCRalphabeta/CD19-depleted stem cell transplant. The receptors here all came from a boy under two years old with acute myeloid leukemia, due to receive a stem cell transplant. CDR3s include the opening cysteine and the closing phenylalanine or tryptophan. A D gene is named only where the DNA matches it firmly. A row's size may be missing; if present it is once, few, many or a size class.

v_call	d_call	j_call	clone_size	cdr3_aa	cdr3_nt
TRBV29-1	TRBD2	TRBJ2-5	many	CSVGGRAVETQYF	TGCAGCGTAGGAGGGAGGGCCGTGGAGACCCAGTACTTC
TRBV12-3/TRBV12-4	NA	TRBJ2-1	many	CASSQGLGSYNEQFF	TGTGCCAGCAGTCAGGGGCTGGGCTCCTACAATGAGCAGTTCTTC
TRBV20-1	TRBD2	TRBJ2-5	few	CSASRLAGDQETQYF	TGCAGTGCTAGCCGGCTAGCGGGGGATCAAGAGACCCAGTACTTC
TRBV7-9	NA	TRBJ2-2	NA	CASSLAKDTGELLF	TGTGCCAGCAGCTTAGCCAAAGACACCGGGGAGCTGCTTTTT
TRBV2	TRBD1	TRBJ2-2	NA	CASITTRGQGANTGELFF	TGTGCCAGCATCACGACAAGGGGACAGGGCGCGAACACCGGGGAGCTGTTTTTT
TRBV29-1	TRBD1	TRBJ1-5	many	CSVSGQGLNQPQHF	TGCAGCGTTTCGGGACAGGGACTCAATCAGCCCCAGCATTTT
TRBV12-3/TRBV12-4	NA	TRBJ2-7	many	CASTYEQYF	TGTGCCAGCACGTACGAGCAGTACTTC
TRBV12-3/TRBV12-4	TRBD2	TRBJ2-2	many	CASSKNSGGNTGELFF	TGTGCCAGCAGCAAAAATAGCGGGGGGAACACCGGGGAGCTGTTTTTT
TRBV24-1	TRBD1	TRBJ2-7	many	CATSAWDSYEQYF	TGTGCCACCAGTGCCTGGGACAGCTACGAGCAGTACTTC
TRBV28	TRBD1	TRBJ2-5	many	CASSLRGRETQYF	TGTGCCAGCAGTTTAAGGGGGCGAGAGACCCAGTACTTC
TRBV6-1	TRBD1	TRBJ1-2	few	CASRTGQANYGYTF	TGTGCCAGCAGGACAGGGCAGGCTAACTATGGCTACACCTTC
TRBV9	TRBD2	TRBJ2-5	many	CASSAGTSGAGETQYF	TGTGCCAGCAGCGCCGGGACTAGCGGGGCCGGGGAGACCCAGTACTTC
TRBV29-1	NA	TRBJ1-1	many	CSVRDPGTEAFF	TGCAGCGTTCGGGACCCAGGGACTGAAGCTTTCTTT
TRBV4-3	NA	TRBJ1-5	many	CASSQADGDSNQPQHF	TGCGCCAGCAGCCAAGCGGACGGCGATAGCAATCAGCCCCAGCATTTT
TRBV5-5	NA	TRBJ1-4	many	CASSLAVRENEKLFF	TGTGCCAGCAGCTTGGCTGTCAGGGAAAATGAAAAACTGTTTTTT
TRBV12-3/TRBV12-4	NA	TRBJ2-1	many	CASSWTTRSSYNEQFF	TGTGCCAGCAGTTGGACCACTAGGAGCTCCTACAATGAGCAGTTCTTC
TRBV5-1	NA	TRBJ2-7	many	CASSSISYEQYF	TGCGCCAGCAGCTCCATTAGCTACGAGCAGTACTTC
TRBV7-8	NA	TRBJ1-4	many	CASSFQTPFHEKLFF	TGTGCCAGCAGCTTTCAGACCCCTTTCCATGAAAAACTGTTTTTT
TRBV18	NA	TRBJ2-2	many	CASSPRTDTGELFF	TGTGCCAGCTCACCCCGGACCGACACCGGGGAGCTGTTTTTT
TRBV27	TRBD1	TRBJ2-7	many	CASSLSGTGVYEQYF	TGTGCCAGCAGCTTATCCGGGACAGGGGTTTACGAGCAGTACTTC
TRBV24-1	NA	TRBJ2-7	many	CATSESGTYEQYF	TGTGCCACCAGTGAGTCCGGGACCTACGAGCAGTACTTC
TRBV4-3	TRBD2	TRBJ2-3	many	CASSQDPAGTKTDTQYF	TGCGCCAGCAGCCAAGATCCAGCGGGAACTAAGACAGATACGCAGTATTTT
TRBV5-1	TRBD1	TRBJ2-5	many	CASSLRGLGGGQETQYF	TGCGCCAGCAGCTTGAGGGGCCTAGGGGGCGGACAAGAGACCCAGTACTTC
TRBV7-9	NA	TRBJ2-5	NA	CASIPPGRETQYF	TGTGCCAGCATTCCACCGGGACGAGAGACCCAGTACTTC
TRBV6-5	TRBD1	TRBJ2-7	many	CASSLSTGQIYEQYF	TGTGCCAGCAGTTTATCGACAGGGCAAATTTACGAGCAGTACTTC
TRBV7-2	NA	TRBJ2-7	many	CASSPRTGAFYEQYF	TGTGCCAGCAGCCCCCGAACGGGGGCGTTCTACGAGCAGTACTTC
TRBV3-1	NA	TRBJ2-2	many	CASSQSHTGELFF	TGTGCCAGCAGCCAAAGTCACACCGGGGAGCTGTTTTTT
TRBV27	TRBD2	TRBJ2-1	NA	CASSYRRLAGEDEQFF	TGTGCCAGCAGTTACCGCCGACTAGCGGGAGAGGATGAGCAGTTCTTC
TRBV11-2	TRBD2	TRBJ2-3	many	CASSLGSLAGARDTQYF	TGTGCCAGCAGCTTAGGTTCACTAGCGGGAGCCCGCGATACGCAGTATTTT
TRBV18	NA	TRBJ2-1	NA	CASHPSARYNEQFF	TGTGCCAGCCACCCCAGCGCGCGGTACAATGAGCAGTTCTTC
TRBV5-1	NA	TRBJ2-1	many	CASSLPNLSSYNEQFF	TGCGCCAGCAGCTTGCCTAACCTCAGCTCCTACAATGAGCAGTTCTTC
TRBV7-6	TRBD1	TRBJ2-7	many	CASSYDRGYEQYF	TGTGCCAGCAGCTACGACAGGGGATACGAGCAGTACTTC
TRBV27	TRBD1	TRBJ2-5	many	CASRRQGLEETQYF	TGTGCCAGCCGCCGACAGGGGTTAGAAGAGACCCAGTACTTC
TRBV20-1	NA	TRBJ2-3	many	CSAKSRDTQYF	TGCAGTGCTAAATCCAGGGATACGCAGTATTTT
TRBV5-1	NA	TRBJ2-1	NA	CASSFRTASSYNEQFF	TGCGCCAGCAGCTTTCGTACTGCAAGCTCCTACAATGAGCAGTTCTTC
TRBV24-1	NA	TRBJ2-1	many	CATSARGNEQFF	TGTGCCACCAGTGCCAGGGGTAATGAGCAGTTCTTC
TRBV12-3/TRBV12-4	NA	TRBJ2-1	NA	CASSLERGGGLREQFF	TGTGCCAGCAGTTTAGAAAGAGGCGGGGGCCTACGGGAGCAGTTCTTC
TRBV27	NA	TRBJ2-7	many	CASSSTGKGYEQYF	TGTGCCAGCAGTTCAACAGGGAAAGGCTACGAGCAGTACTTC
TRBV24-1	NA	TRBJ1-2	NA	CATSDLGSNYGYTF	TGTGCCACCAGTGATTTGGGCAGCAACTATGGCTACACCTTC
TRBV28	NA	TRBJ1-5	many	CASSLWGDDQPQHF	TGTGCCAGCAGTTTATGGGGGGACGATCAGCCCCAGCATTTT
TRBV24-1	NA	TRBJ1-1	many	CATSDFYSQRTEAFF	TGTGCCACCAGTGATTTCTACAGCCAGAGAACTGAAGCTTTCTTT
TRBV11-3	NA	TRBJ2-2	many	CASSFLGTYNTGELFF	TGTGCCAGCAGCTTTCTGGGGACCTATAACACCGGGGAGCTGTTTTTT
TRBV2	TRBD1	TRBJ2-1	few	CASSEAFDRGSVNEQFF	TGTGCCAGCAGTGAAGCGTTTGACAGGGGGTCGGTCAATGAGCAGTTCTTC